This TCR beta chain comes out of a study of blood T cell repertoires in COVID-19. Study in general: Whether acute or convalescent, the COVID-19 samples came from the United States, Italy and Spain. T cells, B-cell-depleted T cells, or PBMCs supplied cDNA or gDNA.

The ends were cut back, 1 base at V and 8 bases at J, with 14 bases in the middle. CDR1 is LGHDT, CDR2 YNNKEL, per germline (reference sequence). The CDR3 consists of 15 residues. Authors' analysis steps: The authors estimated nucleated cell counts from reference gene primer amplification. Data came from immunoSEQ multiplex PCR; TCRdb stores just in-frame clones and leaves some out. V and J calls plus clone size are reproduced from that table; the DNA served to infer D and trimming. The table has about 180,000 clones, approximately 84% seen once. The TCR sequence derives from a human donor in a cohort sampled during active COVID-19. The chain employs TRBV3-1 (or the pseudogene TRBV3-2) and TRBJ1-4; no firm D call. The sequenced sample was peripheral blood. The CDR3, as DNA: TGTGCCAGCAGCCAAGTGGCGGGTTTCGGGGAAAAACTGTTTTTT. Protein: CASSQVAGFGEKLFF.